This T cell receptor beta chain was sequenced for a study of cytomegalovirus exposure and HLA in healthy donors. Study-level results: The study found most TCR sequences rare, yet found some public TCRs in many donors.

Details on this clone: The antigen is undetermined.

The CDR3 length is 18 residues. V was clipped by 5 bases and J by 4 bases, with 23 bases between them. CDR1 SEHNR and CDR2 FQNEAQ come from the germline V gene (reference sequence). The PCR made use of 60 Vbeta and 13 Jbeta primers. Using immunoSEQ multiplex PCR, the repertoire was profiled, and TCRdb retains in-frame clones only, with some absent. This sample has 95,000 or so clones, with 81% found just once. The sample consisted of PBMCs. The TCR originated in a woman in her seventies in good health and CMV-seropositive. The gene calls are TRBV7-9 and TRBJ2-2; no clear D gene. The CDR3 loop is CASSPAQTVQPGTGELFF. In DNA form, the CDR3 reads TGTGCCAGCAGCCCCGCCCAAACTGTCCAGCCGGGCACCGGGGAGCTGTTTTTT.